This entry lists 10 T cell receptor beta chains sequenced from one sample in a study of T cells expressing NK-cell markers. One entry per CDR3 protein, without DNA, is what TCRdb gives after re-calling the 5' RACE reads. The listing contains some 340,000 distinct CDR3 sequences. The sequenced sample was blood T cells: a sorted CD56 or NKG2C T cell subset, CD4+ or CD8+ T cells, or bulk PBMC T cells (not recorded which). The source is a man aged 18-75 years in good health.

The CDR3 loop is CASSLGFGGTF. This chain joins TRBV11-2 and TRBJ1-2. Germline assignment: CDR1 SGHAT and CDR2 FQNNGV. The CDR3 is 11 amino acids.

The rearrangement joins TRBV20-1 to TRBJ2-2; TCRdb reports TRBD1, a call that lacks DNA to check it against. Germline CDR1 is DFQATT and CDR2 is SNEGSKA (reference sequence). This CDR3 contains 14 residues. CDR3 residues: CSARGDRGFEELFF.

The CDR3 reads CASLAGGSGGAAYNEQFF. V and J are TRBV11-1 and TRBJ2-1; without DNA, the TCRdb call of TRBD2 cannot be checked. Germline V gene lookup returns CDR1 SGHAT and CDR2 FQDESV (reference sequence). The CDR3 contains 18 residues.

The chain recombines TRBV3-1 with TRBJ2-6; TCRdb's D call of TRBD1 is untestable without DNA. The CDR3 is 20 amino acids. Looked up from germline, CDR1 is LGHDT and CDR2 is YNNKEL (reference sequence). CDR3 region: CASSQDILGQGATGANVLTF.

The CDR3: CASSLESTGLSYEQYF. The V gene is TRBV7-6, the J gene TRBJ2-7; TCRdb's D call of TRBD1 is untestable without DNA. CDR1 is SGHVS, CDR2 FNYEAQ, per germline. CDR3 length equals 16 residues.

The gene calls are TRBV19 and TRBJ2-3; TCRdb proposes TRBD2, but this gene call is untestable without DNA. The CDR3 has 15 residues. CDR1 and CDR2 (germline): LNHDA, SQIVND (reference sequence). This CDR3 reads CASGGSGYSTDTQYF.

The chain carries TRBV7-2 and TRBJ2-7; TCRdb designates TRBD1, a call that cannot be tested without DNA. CDR1 and CDR2 (germline): SGHTA, FQGNSA. The CDR3 covers 16 residues. CDR3 residues: CASSLRRDRAFYEQYF.

The chain is built from TRBV12-3 or TRBV12-4 and TRBJ2-4; the D gene TCRdb calls, TRBD2, cannot be checked with no DNA. CDR3 length: 13 amino acids. This CDR3 reads CASSSREGTIQYF.

The V call is TRBV25-1, the J call TRBJ1-3; TCRdb returns TRBD1, unconfirmable since there is no DNA. The CDR3 length is 21 residues. Germline V gene lookup returns CDR1 MGHDK and CDR2 SYGVNS. CDR3 amino acids: CASSNLGQGNNEASSGNTIYF.

The chain uses TRBV6-5 and TRBJ2-3; TCRdb lists TRBD2, though no DNA is available to test this call. CDR3 size: 18 residues. Germline-derived CDR1 and CDR2 are MNHEY and SVGAGI. CDR3 residues: CASSYSGTSGGSTDTQYF.